This T cell receptor beta chain was found in a study of identical twins. Overall study results and limits: Models underestimated how often monozygotic twins shared out-of-frame TCR alpha. Low generation-probability sequences were in excess among twin-shared out-of-frame alpha sequences.

Per the germline V gene, CDR1 is MNHNY and CDR2 is SVGAGI (reference sequence). The CDR3 contains 17 residues. V shed 2 bases and J shed 0 bases, with 17 bases lying between them. Remarks on this clonotype: Its antigen is undetermined.

TCRdb used MiXCR to reprocess the 5' RACE reads, holding one entry per CDR3 protein. Of 1,800,000 or so distinct CDR3 sequences listed, about 31% were seen once; the top ten hold about 0.27%. The source material was cord blood. This sequence joins TRBV6-6 and TRBJ2-7; TRBD1 is a possible D gene (7 bases). The source is a newborn girl in good health. The chain's CDR3 is CASSYGGGGAISYEQYF. CDR3 coding DNA: TGTGCCAGCAGTTACGGTGGAGGGGGCGCAATCTCCTACGAGCAGTACTTC.